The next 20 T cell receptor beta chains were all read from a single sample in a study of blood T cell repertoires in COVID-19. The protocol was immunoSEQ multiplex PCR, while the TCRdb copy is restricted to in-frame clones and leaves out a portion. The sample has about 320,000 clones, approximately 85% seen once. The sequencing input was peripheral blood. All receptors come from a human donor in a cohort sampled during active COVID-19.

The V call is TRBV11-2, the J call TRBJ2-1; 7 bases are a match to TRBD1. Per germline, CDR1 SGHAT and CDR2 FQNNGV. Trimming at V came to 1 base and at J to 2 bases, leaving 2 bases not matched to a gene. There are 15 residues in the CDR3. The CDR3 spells CASSLVQGTYNEQFF. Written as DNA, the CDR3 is TGTGCCAGCAGCTTAGTACAGGGGACCTACAATGAGCAGTTCTTC.

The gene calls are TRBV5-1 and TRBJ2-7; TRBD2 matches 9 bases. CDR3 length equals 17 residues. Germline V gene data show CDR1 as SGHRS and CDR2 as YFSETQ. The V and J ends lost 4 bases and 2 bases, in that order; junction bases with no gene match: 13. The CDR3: CASSPRASGDHTYEQYF. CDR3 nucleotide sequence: TGCGCCAGCAGCCCTCGGGCTAGCGGGGACCACACCTACGAGCAGTACTTC.

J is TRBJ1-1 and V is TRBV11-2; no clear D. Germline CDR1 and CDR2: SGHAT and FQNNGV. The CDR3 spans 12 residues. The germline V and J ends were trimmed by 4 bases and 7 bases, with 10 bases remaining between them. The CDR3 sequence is CASSSPPGEAFF. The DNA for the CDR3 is TGTGCCAGCAGCTCCCCCCCCGGTGAAGCTTTCTTT.

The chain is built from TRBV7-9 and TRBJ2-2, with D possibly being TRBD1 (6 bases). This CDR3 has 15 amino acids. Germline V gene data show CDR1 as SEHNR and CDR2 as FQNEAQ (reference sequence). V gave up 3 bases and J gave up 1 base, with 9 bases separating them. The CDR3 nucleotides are TGTGCCAGCAGCTTCAGGGGAATGAACACCGGGGAGCTGTTTTTT. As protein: CASSFRGMNTGELFF. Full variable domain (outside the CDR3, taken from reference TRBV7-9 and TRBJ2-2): DTGVSQNPRHKITKRGQNVTFRCDPISEHNRLYWYRQTLGQGPEFLTYFQNEAQLEKSRLLSDRFSAERPKGSFSTLEIQRTEQGDSAMYLCASSFRGMNTGELFFGEGSRLTVL.

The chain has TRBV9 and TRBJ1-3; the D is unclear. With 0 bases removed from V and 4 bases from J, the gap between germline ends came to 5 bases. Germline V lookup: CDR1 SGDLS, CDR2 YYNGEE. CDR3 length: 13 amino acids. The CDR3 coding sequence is TGTGCCAGCAGCGTAGTTCTGGGAAACACCATATATTTT. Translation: CASSVVLGNTIYF.

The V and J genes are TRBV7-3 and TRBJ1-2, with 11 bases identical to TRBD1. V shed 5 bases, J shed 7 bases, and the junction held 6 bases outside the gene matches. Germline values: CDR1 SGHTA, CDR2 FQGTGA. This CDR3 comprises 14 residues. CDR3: CASSPGQGATGYTF. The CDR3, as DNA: TGTGCCAGCAGCCCTGGACAGGGGGCGACTGGCTACACCTTC. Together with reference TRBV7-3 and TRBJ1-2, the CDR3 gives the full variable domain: GAGVSQTPSNKVTEKGKYVELRCDPISGHTALYWYRQSLGQGPEFLIYFQGTGAADDSGLPNDRFFAVRPEGSVSTLKIQRTERGDSAVYLCASSPGQGATGYTFGSGTRLTVV.

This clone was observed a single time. The CDR3, as DNA: TGCGCCAGCAGCCCCTTAGGGAGGGACGAAAAACTGTTTTTT. It translates to CASSPLGRDEKLFF. The rearrangement uses TRBV4-1 and TRBJ1-4; D perhaps matches TRBD1 (5 bases). The CDR3 contains 14 residues. CDR1 is MGHRA, CDR2 YSYEKL, per germline. Trimming cost V 4 bases and J 8 bases, with 14 bases left between them.

This CDR3 reads CASSPPGQGGYGYTF. The DNA for the CDR3 is TGTGCCAGCAGCCCACCAGGACAGGGTGGCTATGGCTACACCTTC. The chain links TRBV4-2 to TRBJ1-2; 8 bases match TRBD1. The V gene end was trimmed by 4 bases and the J gene end by 4 bases; junction bases not matched to a gene: 8. The CDR3 covers 15 residues. The germline V gene has CDR1 LGHNA and CDR2 YNFKEQ.

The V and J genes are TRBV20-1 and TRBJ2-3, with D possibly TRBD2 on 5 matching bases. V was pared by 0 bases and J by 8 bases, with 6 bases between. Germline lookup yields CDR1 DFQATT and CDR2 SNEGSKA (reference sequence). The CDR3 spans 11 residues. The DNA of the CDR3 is TGCAGTGCTAGAGATCTAGCTACGCAGTATTTT. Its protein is CSARDLATQYF.

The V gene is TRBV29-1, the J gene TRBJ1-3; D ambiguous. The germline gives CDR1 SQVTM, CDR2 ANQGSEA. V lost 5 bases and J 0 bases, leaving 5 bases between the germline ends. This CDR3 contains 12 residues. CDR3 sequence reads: CSVNYSGNTIYF. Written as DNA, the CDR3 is TGCAGCGTTAATTACTCTGGAAACACCATATATTTT.

The CDR3 region has the DNA TGTGCCAGCAGCTTAGTCGGTGGAAACACCATATATTTT. It specifies CASSLVGGNTIYF. This chain joins TRBV7-9 and TRBJ1-3; the D is unclear. Looked up from germline, CDR1 is SEHNR and CDR2 is FQNEAQ (reference sequence). CDR3 length: 13 residues. Trimming removed 1 base from V and 3 bases from J, with 4 bases in between.

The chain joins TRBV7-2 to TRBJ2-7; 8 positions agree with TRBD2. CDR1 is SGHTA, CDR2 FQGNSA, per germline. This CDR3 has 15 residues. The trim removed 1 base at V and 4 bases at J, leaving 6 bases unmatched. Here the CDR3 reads CASSLVGGGLYEQYF. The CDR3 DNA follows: TGTGCCAGCAGCTTAGTCGGGGGGGGTTTATACGAGCAGTACTTC. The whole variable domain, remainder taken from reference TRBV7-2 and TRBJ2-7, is GAGVSQSPSNKVTEKGKDVELRCDPISGHTALYWYRQSLGQGLEFLIYFQGNSAPDKSGLPSDRFSAERTGGSVSTLTIQRTQQEDSAVYLCASSLVGGGLYEQYFGPGTRLTVT.

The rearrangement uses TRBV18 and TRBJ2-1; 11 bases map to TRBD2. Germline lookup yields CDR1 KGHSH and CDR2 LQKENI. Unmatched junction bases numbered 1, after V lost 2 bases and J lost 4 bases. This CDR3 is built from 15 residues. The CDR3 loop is CASSPTSGGYNEQFF. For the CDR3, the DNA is TGTGCCAGCTCACCAACTAGCGGGGGTTACAATGAGCAGTTCTTC.

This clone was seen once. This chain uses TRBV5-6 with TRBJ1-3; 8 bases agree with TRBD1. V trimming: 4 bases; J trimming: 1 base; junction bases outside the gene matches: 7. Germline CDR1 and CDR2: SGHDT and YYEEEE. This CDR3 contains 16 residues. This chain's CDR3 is CASSTDREYSGNTIYF. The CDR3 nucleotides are TGTGCCAGCAGCACGGACAGGGAATATTCTGGAAACACCATATATTTT.

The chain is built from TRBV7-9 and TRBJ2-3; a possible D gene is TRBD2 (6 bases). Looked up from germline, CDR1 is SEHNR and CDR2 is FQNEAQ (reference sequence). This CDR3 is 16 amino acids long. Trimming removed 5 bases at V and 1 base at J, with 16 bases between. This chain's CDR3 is CASSPRDFVGTDTQYF. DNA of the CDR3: TGTGCCAGCAGCCCAAGGGACTTCGTAGGCACAGATACGCAGTATTTT.

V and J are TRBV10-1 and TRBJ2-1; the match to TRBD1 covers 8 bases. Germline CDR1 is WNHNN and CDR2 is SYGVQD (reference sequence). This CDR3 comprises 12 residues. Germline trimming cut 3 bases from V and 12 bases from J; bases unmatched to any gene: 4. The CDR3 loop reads CASSEIQGVQFF. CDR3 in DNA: TGCGCCAGCAGTGAAATACAGGGGGTGCAGTTCTTC.

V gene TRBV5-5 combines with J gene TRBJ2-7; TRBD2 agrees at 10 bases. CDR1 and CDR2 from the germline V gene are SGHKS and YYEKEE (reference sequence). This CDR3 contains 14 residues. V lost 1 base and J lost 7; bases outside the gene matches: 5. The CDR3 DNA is TGTGCCAGCAGCTTGACTAGCGGGGCCTGGGAGCAGTACTTC. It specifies CASSLTSGAWEQYF.

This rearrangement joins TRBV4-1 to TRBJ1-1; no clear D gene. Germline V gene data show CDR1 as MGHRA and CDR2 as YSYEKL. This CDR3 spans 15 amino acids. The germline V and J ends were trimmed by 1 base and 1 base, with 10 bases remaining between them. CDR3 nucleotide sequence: TGCGCCAGCAGCCAAGCGAGGAACCCGAACACTGAAGCTTTCTTT. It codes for CASSQARNPNTEAFF.

The CDR3 sequence: CASSRVDRGNQPQHF. In nucleotides, the CDR3 is TGTGCCAGCTCACGAGTAGACAGGGGTAATCAGCCCCAGCATTTT. The rearrangement links TRBV18 to TRBJ1-5, with 8 bases fitting TRBD1. Germline values: CDR1 KGHSH, CDR2 LQKENI. V lost 4 bases, J lost 4 bases, and 6 bases stayed unmatched. There are 15 residues in the CDR3.

The CDR3 loop reads CASSPGGGATYEQYF. The CDR3 coding sequence is TGCGCCAGCAGCCCGGGGGGAGGGGCAACCTACGAGCAGTACTTC. This chain connects TRBV5-1 to TRBJ2-7; the match to TRBD2 covers 7 bases. Germline values: CDR1 SGHRS, CDR2 YFSETQ. V gave up 4 bases and J gave up 2 bases; unmatched junction bases: 9. The CDR3 runs 15 residues.